This TCR beta chain derives from a study of metastatic and nonmetastatic thyroid tumors. Original analysis: It was from CDR3 differences across clinicopathological groups that a distant-metastasis classifier for papillary thyroid cancer was built. TCRdb re-clonotyped the PCR reads through MiXCR. The V and J calls, along with clone size, are taken from TCRdb and not from the paper's own processing. The sample records about 39,000 clones, around 20% being singletons. This clone has at least ten counts. Patients were all untreated before their thyroid surgery. The TCR originated in a female donor with papillary thyroid cancer or a benign thyroid nodule (not recorded which). Some clones in this sample may be carry-over from other donors' samples. Specimen: blood.

The CDR3 region has the DNA TGTGCCAGCAGCCAAGAATGGGGGGTTAATGAAAAACTGTTTTTT. Its protein is CASSQEWGVNEKLFF. This chain joins TRBV3-1 and TRBJ1-4; a weak D match, TRBD1 (5 bases). The V gene's germline CDR1 is LGHDT and CDR2 YNNKEL (reference sequence). The length of the CDR3 is 15 residues. The V end lost 0 bases, the J end lost 4 bases, and 9 bases lay between the germline ends.